The clone carrying this T cell receptor beta chain has a count of ten or more. Antigen unknown. Isolation of PBMCs was performed using 8 to 10 ml of fresh peripheral blood. RNA transcripts were the template, and TCR beta CDR3 regions were amplified from them. Scientists carried out first-round RT-PCR using HTBI primers and then a second-round multiplex PCR. TCRdb independently ran MiXCR on the multiplex PCR reads; one entry per CDR3 protein. The sample comprises about 400,000 distinct CDR3 sequences, 15% to 17% of which are singletons, and around 7% rests with the top ten. This sample is drawn from a study of Graves' ophthalmopathy and Graves' hyperthyroidism. General study points: Sensitivity of roughly 71% and specificity of 72% to 80% were achieved by the model that predicted ophthalmopathy progression. Discriminating ophthalmopathy from stable hyperthyroidism, a 13-signature model attained a sensitivity of about 88% and a specificity of about 81%. Most expanded clonotypes from thyroid (those above 0.001 frequency) were also found in blood.

Germline values: CDR1 SGHTA, CDR2 FQGTGA. The V and J ends lost 3 bases and 0 bases, in that order; junction bases with no gene match: 1. CDR3 size: 14 residues. This TCR derives from a woman younger than 35 with stable Graves' hyperthyroidism. Sequencing was carried out using peripheral blood. The chain uses TRBV7-3 and TRBJ1-2; TRBD1 agrees at 7 bases. CDR3 in amino acids: CASSLGQTNYGYTF. The CDR3 nucleotides read TGTGCCAGCAGCTTGGGACAGACTAACTATGGCTACACCTTC. Variable domain in full (rest from reference TRBV7-3 and TRBJ1-2): GAGVSQTPSNKVTEKGKYVELRCDPISGHTALYWYRQSLGQGPEFLIYFQGTGAADDSGLPNDRFFAVRPEGSVSTLKIQRTERGDSAVYLCASSLGQTNYGYTFGSGTRLTVV.